The 25 T cell receptor beta chains reported below all come from one sample, sequenced in a study of blood T cell repertoires in COVID-19. Method: immunoSEQ multiplex PCR; TCRdb's copy keeps in-frame clones and lacks some. The sample consists of 240,000 or so clones, around 90% of them appearing once. The specimen sequenced was peripheral blood. The origin of the receptors is a woman aged 65 to 85 with active or convalescent COVID-19.

V and J are TRBV7-2 and TRBJ1-6; D unresolved. V was clipped by 3 bases and J by 5 bases, with 8 bases between them. The CDR3 is 14 residues long. Germline V gene data show CDR1 as SGHTA and CDR2 as FQGNSA. The CDR3 loop is CASSFQQNNSPLHF. CDR3 coding DNA: TGTGCCAGCAGCTTCCAACAGAATAATTCACCCCTCCACTTT.

The chain joins TRBV19 to TRBJ2-5, with a tentative D call TRBD2 (5 bases). The CDR3 consists of 14 residues. From germline, CDR1 is LNHDA and CDR2 SQIVND (reference sequence). Trimming took off 5 bases at V and 4 bases at J, with 14 bases between the two ends. The CDR3 DNA sequence: TGTGCCAGTAGTTTCGGACTCTTTCGAGAGACCCAGTACTTC. Its protein product is CASSFGLFRETQYF.

The chain recombines TRBV4-1 with TRBJ2-2; 8 positions agree with TRBD1. Germline V gene data show CDR1 as MGHRA and CDR2 as YSYEKL. The V and J ends lost 1 base and 2 bases, in that order; junction bases with no gene match: 3. This CDR3 spans 16 amino acids. The CDR3 region is CASSQVGTGNTGELFF. The CDR3, as DNA: TGCGCCAGCAGCCAAGTAGGGACAGGTAACACCGGGGAGCTGTTTTTT.

This chain joins TRBV4-2 and TRBJ2-7, with D possibly being TRBD1 (6 bases). Between the trimmed V and J ends, which lost 1 base and 7 bases, there was a span of 20 bases. CDR1 is LGHNA and CDR2 is YNFKEQ in the germline V gene. This CDR3 comprises 16 residues. The CDR3 sequence is CASSQGPGHQGGEQYF. In nucleotides, the CDR3 is TGTGCCAGCAGCCAAGGCCCGGGACACCAAGGTGGGGAGCAGTACTTC.

The chain carries TRBV5-4 and TRBJ2-7, with D possibly being TRBD1 (6 bases). This CDR3 spans 14 amino acids. Germline values: CDR1 SGHNT, CDR2 YYREEE (reference sequence). V was cut by 0 bases and J by 1 base, with 8 bases left in between. The CDR3 DNA is TGTGCCAGCAGCTTGGCAGGGGCGTCCTACGAGCAGTACTTC. Translation: CASSLAGASYEQYF.

V usage is TRBV20-1 and J usage is TRBJ1-2, with D uncertain. Germline V gives CDR1 DFQATT, CDR2 SNEGSKA (reference sequence). The CDR3 extends over 11 amino acids. V gave up 0 bases and J gave up 4 bases, with 3 bases separating them. The CDR3 DNA sequence: TGCAGTGCTAGAGACAGCTATGGCTACACCTTC. Its protein is CSARDSYGYTF.

The chain uses TRBV6-2 or TRBV6-3 and TRBJ1-1; maybe TRBD1 (5 bases). The CDR3 has 16 amino acids. From germline, CDR1 is MNHEY and CDR2 SVGEGT. V was shortened by 0 bases and J by 5 bases, with 16 bases between the two germline ends. The CDR3 sequence is CASSYSSQGKLTEAFF. The CDR3 nucleotides are TGTGCCAGCAGTTACTCGAGTCAGGGAAAATTGACTGAAGCTTTCTTT.

This chain connects TRBV5-4 to TRBJ1-4, with TRBD1 identical over 8 bases. The germline V gene encodes CDR1 SGHNT and CDR2 YYREEE (reference sequence). Trimming at V came to 4 bases and at J to 8 bases, leaving 7 bases not matched to a gene. The CDR3 contains 14 residues. The CDR3 region has the DNA TGTGCCAGCAGCATACAGGGGGTAGGGGAAAAACTGTTTTTT. Its translation: CASSIQGVGEKLFF. Variable domain in full (rest from reference TRBV5-4 and TRBJ1-4): ETGVTQSPTHLIKTRGQQVTLRCSSQSGHNTVSWYQQALGQGPQFIFQYYREEENGRGNFPPRFSGLQFPNYSSELNVNALELDDSALYLCASSIQGVGEKLFFGSGTQLSVL.

The J gene is TRBJ2-7, the V gene TRBV19; D might be TRBD2 (5 bases). This CDR3 comprises 14 residues. Trimming shortened V by 0 bases and J by 6 bases, and 12 bases separated the two germline ends. CDR1 and CDR2 (germline): LNHDA, SQIVND (reference sequence). This CDR3 is CASSIEGARGEQYF. CDR3 nucleotide sequence: TGTGCCAGTAGTATAGAGGGAGCTCGAGGCGAGCAGTACTTC.

The V and J genes are TRBV2 and TRBJ1-2, with TRBD1 matching over 7 bases. This CDR3 is built from 13 residues. The V and J ends lost 10 bases and 5 bases, in that order; junction bases with no gene match: 10. Per the germline V gene, CDR1 is SNHLY and CDR2 is FYNNEI. This CDR3 is CATQGGRSYGYTF. DNA for the CDR3: TGTGCCACCCAAGGGGGCCGGTCATATGGCTACACCTTC.

The V call is TRBV3-1 (or the pseudogene TRBV3-2), the J call TRBJ1-2; D gene uncertain. The ends were cut back, 0 bases at V and 4 bases at J, with 9 bases in the middle. The CDR3 covers 14 residues. Germline lookup yields CDR1 LGHDT and CDR2 YNNKEL (reference sequence). CDR3 nucleotides: TGTGCCAGCAGCCAAGAAAGGCAGGTCTATGGCTACACCTTC. Its protein is CASSQERQVYGYTF.

This clone is a singleton in its sample. The CDR3 nucleotides are TGCGCCAGCAGCCATCGCCCGGGACAGGGTTACACAGATACGCAGTATTTT. Protein product: CASSHRPGQGYTDTQYF. The rearrangement links TRBV4-3 to TRBJ2-3; 9 nucleotides align to TRBD1. V dropped 3 bases and J dropped 2; count of bases not matched to a gene: 9. Germline lookup yields CDR1 LGHNA and CDR2 YSLEER. The CDR3 runs 17 residues.

The rearrangement joins TRBV19 to TRBJ2-5; a weak D match, TRBD1 (7 bases). Germline V gives CDR1 LNHDA, CDR2 SQIVND (reference sequence). The CDR3 spans 15 residues. Deletions cut 6 bases from V and 5 bases from J, with 19 bases between. Here the CDR3 reads CASSPTGIGGETQYF. The CDR3, as DNA: TGTGCCAGTAGCCCGACAGGGATCGGAGGGGAGACCCAGTACTTC.

V usage is TRBV6-1 and J usage is TRBJ1-4, with D tentatively TRBD1 (5 bases). CDR1 is MNHNS and CDR2 is SASEGT in the germline V gene. Trimming pared 2 bases from V and 7 bases from J, leaving 23 bases between. The CDR3 covers 18 residues. The CDR3 DNA is TGTGCCAGCAGTGAAATTTTCCGGGACTTCCACGGGAGTGAAAAACTGTTTTTT. This sequence encodes CASSEIFRDFHGSEKLFF.

The sample holds one count of this clone. Other DNA sequences in this specimen translate into the identical CDR3. The genes are TRBV5-1 and TRBJ1-3, with 8 bases aligning to TRBD1. CDR1 is SGHRS, CDR2 YFSETQ, per germline. This CDR3 has 14 amino acids. The J segment lost 4 bases and the V segment lost 4 bases, leaving 4 bases of the junction unmatched. The CDR3 region has the DNA TGCGCCAGCAGCCCGGACAGGGCAGGAAACACCATATATTTT. It specifies CASSPDRAGNTIYF.

Regarding this clone: Other DNA sequences in the sample encode the same CDR3. The V call is TRBV9, the J call TRBJ1-1; D perhaps matches TRBD1 (5 bases). V shed 2 bases and J shed 2 bases, with 7 bases lying between them. CDR1 and CDR2 from the germline V gene are SGDLS and YYNGEE. The CDR3 contains 13 residues. The CDR3 reads CASSVQGNTEAFF. The CDR3 region has the DNA TGTGCCAGCAGCGTCCAGGGAAACACTGAAGCTTTCTTT.

The J gene is TRBJ1-4, the V gene TRBV4-3; tentative D call: TRBD1 (6 bases). The CDR3 is 16 residues long. Trimming took off 0 bases at V and 3 bases at J, with 11 bases between the two ends. Germline V lookup: CDR1 LGHNA, CDR2 YSLEER. The chain's CDR3 is CASSQDRGRSNEKLFF. The CDR3 nucleotides are TGCGCCAGCAGCCAAGACAGGGGTCGGTCTAATGAAAAACTGTTTTTT.

CDR3 DNA sequence: TGTGCCAGCCGCAGGGTGGTGGCTGAAGCTTTCTTT. Translation: CASRRVVAEAFF. The chain joins TRBV11-2 to TRBJ1-1, with D tentatively TRBD1 (5 bases). V dropped 8 bases and J dropped 6 bases, with 13 bases sitting between them. This CDR3 is 12 amino acids long. Germline V gene sequence: CDR1 SGHAT, CDR2 FQNNGV.

V is TRBV7-9 and J is TRBJ2-2, with D possibly matching TRBD1 (5 bases). Germline CDR1 is SEHNR and CDR2 is FQNEAQ (reference sequence). V was clipped by 3 bases and J by 2 bases, with 10 bases between them. The CDR3 runs to 15 residues. The CDR3, as DNA: TGTGCCAGCAGCTTTTTAGGGGTAAACACCGGGGAGCTGTTTTTT. Translating it yields CASSFLGVNTGELFF.

This clone was counted between two and nine times. The gene calls are TRBV3-1 (or the pseudogene TRBV3-2) and TRBJ1-4, with D perhaps TRBD1 (5 bases). Germline loops: CDR1 LGHDT, CDR2 YNNKEL (reference sequence). The CDR3 is 16 amino acids. Trimming removed 4 bases from V and 2 bases from J, with 14 bases in between. CDR3 protein: CASSPRGGVTNEKLFF. The DNA of the CDR3 is TGTGCCAGCAGCCCCCGTGGAGGGGTCACTAATGAAAAACTGTTTTTT.

V and J are TRBV14 and TRBJ1-5; no firm D call. Trimming took 0 bases from V and 9 from J, leaving 9 bases between them. Germline CDR1 is SGHDN and CDR2 is FVKESK. CDR3 length: 13 amino acids. CDR3 amino acids: CASSQDYIGPQHF. CDR3 bases: TGTGCCAGCAGCCAAGATTATATCGGGCCCCAGCATTTT.

The genes are TRBV6-5 and TRBJ1-2, with TRBD1 identical over 7 bases. The germline CDR1 and CDR2 sequences are MNHEY and SVGAGI. This CDR3 spans 15 amino acids. Germline trimming cut 5 bases from V and 2 bases from J; bases unmatched to any gene: 8. The CDR3 is CASSTEPGQNYGYTF. As DNA, the CDR3 is TGTGCCAGCAGTACCGAACCGGGACAGAACTATGGCTACACCTTC.

This chain joins TRBV20-1 and TRBJ1-1; the match to TRBD1 covers 7 bases. Germline loops: CDR1 DFQATT, CDR2 SNEGSKA (reference sequence). Unmatched junction bases numbered 4, after V lost 5 bases and J lost 7 bases. CDR3 length: 11 residues. The CDR3 sequence: CSAYRGLEAFF. The DNA of the CDR3 is TGCAGTGCTTACAGGGGCCTTGAAGCTTTCTTT.

V gene TRBV19 combines with J gene TRBJ1-5, with D uncertain. The CDR3 totals 13 residues. Germline V lookup: CDR1 LNHDA, CDR2 SQIVND (reference sequence). Trimming took 5 bases from V and 4 from J, leaving 9 bases between them. CDR3 residues: CASSAQVNQPQHF. The CDR3 DNA reads TGTGCCAGTAGTGCTCAGGTAAATCAGCCCCAGCATTTT.

This rearrangement joins TRBV4-2 to TRBJ1-1; no reliable D call. The CDR3 loop spans 16 amino acids. CDR1 is LGHNA and CDR2 is YNFKEQ in the germline V gene. Trimming left V 0 bases short and J 4 bases short, with 15 bases between. CDR3 coding DNA: TGTGCCAGCAGCCAAGATAGGAGGTATGGGGTCACTGAAGCTTTCTTT. Translation: CASSQDRRYGVTEAFF.